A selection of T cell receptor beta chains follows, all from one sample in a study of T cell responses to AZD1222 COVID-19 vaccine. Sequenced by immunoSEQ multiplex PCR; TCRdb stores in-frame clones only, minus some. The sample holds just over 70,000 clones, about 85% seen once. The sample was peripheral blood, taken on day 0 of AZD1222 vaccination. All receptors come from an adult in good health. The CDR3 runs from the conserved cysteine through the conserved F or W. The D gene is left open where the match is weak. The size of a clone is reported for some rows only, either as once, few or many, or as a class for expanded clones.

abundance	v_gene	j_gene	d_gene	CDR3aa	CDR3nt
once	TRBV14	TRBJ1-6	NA	CASSQGQAASSSYNSPLHF	TGTGCCAGCAGCCAAGGTCAGGCAGCCAGCAGCTCCTATAATTCACCCCTCCACTTT
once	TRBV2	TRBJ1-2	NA	CASSDTRGPSYGYTF	TGTGCCAGCAGTGATACGAGAGGGCCGAGCTATGGCTACACCTTC
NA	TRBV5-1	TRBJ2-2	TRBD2	CASTLGLAHGELFF	TGCGCCAGCACCCTAGGACTAGCCCACGGGGAGCTGTTTTTT
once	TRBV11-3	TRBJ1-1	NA	CASSSMVNTEAFF	TGTGCCAGCAGCTCGATGGTGAACACTGAAGCTTTCTTT
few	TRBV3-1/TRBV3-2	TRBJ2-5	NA	CASSHPRGPGLGETQYF	TGTGCCAGCAGCCATCCCCGGGGCCCTGGGTTGGGAGAGACCCAGTACTTC
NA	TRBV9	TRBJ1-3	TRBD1	CASSVEPGQGIGNTIYF	TGTGCCAGCAGCGTAGAACCGGGACAGGGGATAGGAAACACCATATATTTT
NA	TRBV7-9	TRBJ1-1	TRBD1	CASTSGQGNTEAFF	TGTGCCAGCACTTCGGGACAGGGGAACACTGAAGCTTTCTTT
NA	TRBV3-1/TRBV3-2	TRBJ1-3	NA	CASSPDLNSGNTIYF	TGTGCCAGCAGCCCAGACCTCAACTCTGGAAACACCATATATTTT
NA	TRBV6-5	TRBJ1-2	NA	CASSGGRTYYGYTF	TGTGCCAGCAGCGGCGGCAGGACTTACTATGGCTACACCTTC
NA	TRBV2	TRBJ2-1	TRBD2	CASSGSSGGYNEQFF	TGTGCCAGCAGTGGTTCTAGCGGGGGCTACAATGAGCAGTTCTTC
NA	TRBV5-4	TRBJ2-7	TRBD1	CASSTDRGYEQYF	TGTGCCAGCAGCACGGACAGGGGATACGAGCAGTACTTC
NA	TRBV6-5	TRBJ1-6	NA	CASSYGSVGLSPLHF	TGTGCCAGCAGTTACGGAAGTGTGGGCCTCTCACCCCTCCACTTT
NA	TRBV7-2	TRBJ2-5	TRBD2	CASSLVGLAGEETQYF	TGTGCCAGCAGCTTAGTGGGACTAGCGGGAGAGGAGACCCAGTACTTC
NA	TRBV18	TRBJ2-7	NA	CASSPGPTYEQYF	TGTGCCAGCTCACCGGGACCAACCTACGAGCAGTACTTC
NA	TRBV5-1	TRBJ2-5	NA	CASTLGGRGETQYF	TGCGCCAGCACACTCGGGGGGCGAGGAGAGACCCAGTACTTC
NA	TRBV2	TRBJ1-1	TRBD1	CASSPLGQGLMNTEAFF	TGTGCCAGCAGCCCTTTGGGACAGGGGCTCATGAACACTGAAGCTTTCTTT
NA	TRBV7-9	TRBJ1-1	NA	CASSSGGRGTILGEAFF	TGTGCCAGCAGCTCCGGGGGGCGGGGTACTATACTCGGAGAAGCTTTCTTT
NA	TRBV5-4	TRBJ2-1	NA	CASSDWTGATQFF	TGTGCCAGCAGCGACTGGACTGGGGCGACGCAGTTCTTC
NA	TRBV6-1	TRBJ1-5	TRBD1	CASREGQVWREQPQHF	TGTGCCAGCAGAGAAGGACAGGTCTGGCGGGAGCAGCCCCAGCATTTT
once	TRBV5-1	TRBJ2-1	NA	CASSPLESEPFF	TGCGCCAGCAGCCCCCTTGAAAGCGAACCGTTCTTC
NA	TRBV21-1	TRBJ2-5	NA	CASSRGTAQETQYF	TGTGCCAGCAGCAGAGGGACAGCTCAAGAGACCCAGTACTTC
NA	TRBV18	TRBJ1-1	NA	CASSTTAAEAFF	TGTGCCAGCTCAACGACAGCGGCGGAAGCTTTCTTT
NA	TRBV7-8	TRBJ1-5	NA	CASSLNLGMGNSQPQHF	TGTGCCAGCAGCTTAAATTTGGGGATGGGGAACAGTCAGCCCCAGCATTTT
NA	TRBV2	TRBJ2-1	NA	CASSVAGNEQFF	TGTGCCAGCAGTGTCGCAGGCAATGAGCAGTTCTTC
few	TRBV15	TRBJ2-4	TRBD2	CATSRSTGGLYF	TGTGCCACCAGCAGAAGCACGGGGGGGCTGTACTTC
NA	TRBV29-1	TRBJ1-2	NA	CSVEREAYGYTF	TGCAGCGTTGAACGGGAAGCGTATGGCTACACCTTC
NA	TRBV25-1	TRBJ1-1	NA	CASSVGGRNTEAFF	TGTGCCAGCAGTGTGGGGGGGCGGAACACTGAAGCTTTCTTT
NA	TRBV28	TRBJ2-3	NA	CASSQDRDTQYF	TGTGCCAGCAGTCAGGACCGAGATACGCAGTATTTT
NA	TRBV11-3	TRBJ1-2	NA	CASSLKRTPKGPNYGYTF	TGTGCCAGCAGCCTCAAAAGGACCCCCAAGGGCCCTAACTATGGCTACACCTTC
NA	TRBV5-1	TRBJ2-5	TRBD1	CASSLGRGRGETQYF	TGCGCCAGCAGCTTGGGCAGGGGGCGTGGGGAGACCCAGTACTTC
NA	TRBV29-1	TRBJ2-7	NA	CSVQIRSQSHEQYF	TGCAGCGTCCAAATCCGGTCTCAGTCCCACGAGCAGTACTTC
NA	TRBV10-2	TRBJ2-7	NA	CASSPIPIEQYF	TGCGCCAGCAGTCCGATTCCAATCGAGCAGTACTTC
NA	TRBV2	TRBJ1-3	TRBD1	CASSDVLTGVFGNTIYF	TGTGCCAGCAGTGACGTCTTGACAGGGGTTTTTGGAAACACCATATATTTT
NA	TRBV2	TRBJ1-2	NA	CASSVQSGLGVSDGYTF	TGTGCCAGCAGTGTCCAGTCGGGTCTAGGGGTTTCAGATGGCTACACCTTC
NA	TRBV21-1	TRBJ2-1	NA	CASSSDRLAYNEQFF	TGTGCCAGCAGCAGCGACAGGCTTGCCTACAATGAGCAGTTCTTC
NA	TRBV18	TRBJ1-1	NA	CASSRNPGNLNTEAFF	TGTGCCAGCTCACGTAACCCGGGGAACCTGAACACTGAAGCTTTCTTT
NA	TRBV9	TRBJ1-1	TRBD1	CASSRPGTGNTEAFF	TGTGCCAGCAGCCGTCCCGGGACAGGAAACACTGAAGCTTTCTTT
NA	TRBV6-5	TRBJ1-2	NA	CASSYSRQNYGYTF	TGTGCCAGCAGTTACTCGCGACAGAACTATGGCTACACCTTC
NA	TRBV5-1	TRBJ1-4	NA	CASSRDGINEKLFF	TGCGCCAGCAGCAGGGACGGCATTAATGAAAAACTGTTTTTT
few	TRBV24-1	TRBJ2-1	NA	CATSDFGTEQFF	TGTGCCACCAGTGATTTTGGGACAGAGCAGTTCTTC
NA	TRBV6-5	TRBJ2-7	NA	CASDSYSYEQYF	TGTGCCAGCGACAGCTACTCCTACGAGCAGTACTTC
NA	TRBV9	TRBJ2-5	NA	CASSVEGVPEVTQYF	TGTGCCAGCAGCGTAGAAGGAGTCCCGGAGGTGACCCAGTACTTC
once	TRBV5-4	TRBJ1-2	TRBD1	CASSQGQGQTNYGYTF	TGTGCCAGCAGCCAGGGACAGGGACAGACTAACTATGGCTACACCTTC
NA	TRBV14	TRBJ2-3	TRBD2	CASSHWGGSDTQYF	TGTGCCAGCAGCCATTGGGGGGGTTCAGATACGCAGTATTTT
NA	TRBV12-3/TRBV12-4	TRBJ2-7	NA	CASSRLGIEQYF	TGTGCCAGCAGCCGTCTGGGGATAGAGCAGTACTTC
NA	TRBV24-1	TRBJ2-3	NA	CATSDAGSKDTQYF	TGTGCCACCAGTGATGCAGGGAGCAAAGATACGCAGTATTTT
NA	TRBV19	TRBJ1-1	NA	CASSPSPPGETEAFF	TGTGCCAGTAGTCCTAGCCCCCCCGGGGAAACTGAAGCTTTCTTT
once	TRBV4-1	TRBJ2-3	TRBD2	CASSHPSSGSTDTQYF	TGCGCCAGCAGCCACCCATCTAGCGGCTCCACAGATACGCAGTATTTT
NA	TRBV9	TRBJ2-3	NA	CASSTGAGKSTDTQYF	TGTGCCAGCAGCACAGGGGCGGGGAAGAGTACAGATACGCAGTATTTT
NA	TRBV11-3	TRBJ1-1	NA	CASSLGQGSNTEAFF	TGTGCCAGCAGCTTAGGTCAGGGGTCAAACACTGAAGCTTTCTTT
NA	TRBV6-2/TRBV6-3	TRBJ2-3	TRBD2	CASSYRTSGTRTDTQYF	TGTGCCAGCAGTTACCGGACTAGCGGGACCCGCACAGATACGCAGTATTTT
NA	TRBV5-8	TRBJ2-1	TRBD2	CASSFGRTSGRRYEQFF	TGTGCCAGCAGCTTCGGAAGGACTAGCGGGAGGAGGTATGAGCAGTTCTTC
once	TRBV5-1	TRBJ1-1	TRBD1	CASSVKTGVHTEAFF	TGCGCCAGCAGCGTGAAAACAGGGGTTCACACTGAAGCTTTCTTT
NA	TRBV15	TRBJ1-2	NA	CATSRDRVGYTF	TGTGCCACCAGCAGAGATCGAGTCGGCTACACCTTC
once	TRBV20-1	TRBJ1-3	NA	CSASARDTIYF	TGCAGTGCTAGCGCCAGGGACACCATATATTTT
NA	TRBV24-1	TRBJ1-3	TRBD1	CATDRGRPGNTIYF	TGTGCCACCGATAGGGGGCGACCGGGAAACACCATATATTTT
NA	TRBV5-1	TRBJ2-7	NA	CASSDQERKRYEQYF	TGCGCCAGCAGCGACCAGGAGAGGAAGAGGTACGAGCAGTACTTC
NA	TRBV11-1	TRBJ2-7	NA	CASSSRRTYNEQYF	TGTGCCAGCAGCTCCCGAAGGACCTATAACGAGCAGTACTTC
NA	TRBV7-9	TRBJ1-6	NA	CASSVSSSSYNSPLHF	TGTGCCAGCAGCGTCTCATCGAGCTCCTATAATTCACCCCTCCACTTT